The sequence of this T cell receptor beta chain was determined in a study of blood T cell repertoires in COVID-19. Study background: PBMCs, B-cell-depleted T cells, or T cells provided the cDNA or gDNA that made up the material.

Profiled with immunoSEQ multiplex PCR; TCRdb holds only in-frame clones, not every one. The repertoire includes roughly 200,000 clones, about 90% of them detected once, and roughly 21% sits in the top ten. The V end lost 1 base, the J end lost 0 bases, and 16 bases lay between the germline ends. The germline gives CDR1 SEHNR, CDR2 FQNEAQ (reference sequence). This CDR3 comprises 19 residues. This clonotype originated in a man in his sixties with active or convalescent COVID-19. This chain connects TRBV7-9 to TRBJ2-6, with D perhaps TRBD2 (5 bases). Sequenced input: peripheral blood. CDR3 nucleotides: TGTGCCAGCAGCTTAGACTATTCGGCGGGTTACTCTGGGGCCAACGTCCTGACTTTC. It codes for CASSLDYSAGYSGANVLTF.